This T cell receptor beta chain was sequenced for a study of shared clonotypes between healthy human individuals. Findings and caveats of the study: In the sorted subsets, rarefaction showed sequencing was incomplete despite large depth.

The naive CD8 subset, CD45RO-negative cells positively selected for CCR7, excluded terminally differentiated effector memory CD45RA+ cells. This CDR3 spans 13 amino acids. Germline CDR1 and CDR2: MNHEY and SMNVEV (reference sequence). Trimming left V 6 bases short and J 2 bases short, with 11 bases between. With respect to this clone: What it recognizes is unknown.

The table came from immunoSEQ multiplex PCR; TCRdb's copy has only in-frame clones and leaves some out. The data contain roughly 2,000,000 clones, around 95% of them singletons. This clonotype was obtained from a young man in good health. Some clones in this sample may be carry-over from other donors' samples. Sequencing was performed on naive CD8+ T cells from PBMCs. The V call is TRBV27, the J call TRBJ2-7; tentative D call: TRBD1 (6 bases). CDR3 DNA: TGTGCCAGCAGGGGGGCTCGGCCCTACGAGCAGTACTTC. It yields the protein CASRGARPYEQYF.